The next 28 T cell receptor beta chains were all read from a single sample in a study of T cells after yellow fever vaccination. One entry per CDR3 protein results from TCRdb running MiXCR on the 5' RACE reads. Among around 150,000 distinct CDR3 sequences listed, under 7.5% were seen once. The source was CD4+ T cells sorted from PBMCs, collected around 5 days after the first yellow fever vaccination. The receptors were gathered from a man younger than 35 who received the YFV17D yellow fever vaccine.

V gene TRBV5-6 combines with J gene TRBJ2-5, with D perhaps matching TRBD1 (5 bases). V was shortened by 0 bases and J by 5 bases, with 17 bases between the two germline ends. The CDR3 has 16 residues. From germline, CDR1 is SGHDT and CDR2 YYEEEE. CDR3 region: CASSLATKQGLETQYF. CDR3 DNA: TGTGCCAGCAGCTTGGCCACGAAGCAGGGTCTGGAGACCCAGTACTTC. Drawing the rest from reference TRBV5-6 and TRBJ2-5, the complete variable domain is DAGVTQSPTHLIKTRGQQVTLRCSPKSGHDTVSWYQQALGQGPQFIFQYYEEEERQRGNFPDRFSGHQFPNYSSELNVNALLLGDSALYLCASSLATKQGLETQYFGPGTRLLVL.

A remark on this clonotype: One end of the junction is discordant with germline, which a read error may explain. This chain connects TRBV6-1 to TRBJ2-1; the D is unclear. The CDR3 totals 14 residues. CDR1 MNHNS and CDR2 SASEGT come from the germline V gene. Here the CDR3 reads CASREEGSYNEQFF. CDR3 DNA sequence: TGTGCCAGCAGGGAAGAAGGCTCCTACAATGAGCAGTTCTTC.

CDR3 nucleotide sequence: TGTGCCAGCTTCGAAGCAGTACGTCCCTACGAGCAGTACTTC. This encodes CASFEAVRPYEQYF. This rearrangement joins TRBV2 to TRBJ2-7; D not resolved. V was trimmed by 8 bases and J by 2 bases, leaving 16 bases between them. The CDR3 sequence is 14 residues long. Germline V lookup: CDR1 SNHLY, CDR2 FYNNEI.

The V gene is TRBV16, the J gene TRBJ1-5; D possibly corresponds to TRBD1 (5 bases). The CDR3 runs to 13 residues. V was pared by 1 base and J by 4 bases, with 5 bases between. Germline CDR1 is KGHSY and CDR2 is FQNENV. CDR3 residues: CASSQWGNQPQHF. The CDR3 region has the DNA TGTGCCAGCAGCCAATGGGGGAATCAGCCCCAGCATTTT.

This clonotype was counted only a few times. V is TRBV4-1 and J is TRBJ2-7; D perhaps matches TRBD2 (5 bases). CDR3 length: 15 amino acids. Germline V CDR1 and CDR2: MGHRA, YSYEKL. The V and J ends lost 4 bases and 3 bases respectively, with 16 bases between them. For the CDR3, the DNA is TGCGCCAGCAGCCCAGGAGAGAGACGGGACTACGAGCAGTACTTC. Amino acid sequence: CASSPGERRDYEQYF.

The V and J genes are TRBV27 and TRBJ2-7; 10 bases are a match to TRBD2. The germline V gene encodes CDR1 MNHEY and CDR2 SMNVEV (reference sequence). The CDR3 loop spans 14 amino acids. Trimming cost V 5 bases and J 3 bases; bases outside gene matches: 4. CDR3 bases: TGTGCCAGCAGTCCCCTAGCGGGGGTCTACGAGCAGTACGTC. Protein: CASSPLAGVYEQYV.

This clonotype was detected ten times or more. The chain couples TRBV4-1 to TRBJ2-1; a weak D match, TRBD2 (6 bases). The CDR3 sequence is 17 residues long. Germline assignment: CDR1 MGHRA and CDR2 YSYEKL. V was shortened by 1 base and J by 2 bases, with 15 bases between the two germline ends. The CDR3 DNA sequence: TGCGCCAGCAGCCAAGCCCGGGGACTTAAGACCTACAATGAGCAGTTCTTC. It is translated as CASSQARGLKTYNEQFF.

This clonotype has ten or more counts. V and J are TRBV9 and TRBJ2-1, with TRBD1 matching 9 bases. V lost 6 bases, J lost 7 bases, and 8 bases stayed unmatched. The CDR3 length is 14 residues. Germline CDR1 is SGDLS and CDR2 is YYNGEE. As DNA, the CDR3 is TGTGCCAGCAAACCGGGACAGGGAAGGAATGAGCAGTTCTTC. Protein product: CASKPGQGRNEQFF. Full variable domain (outside the CDR3, taken from reference TRBV9 and TRBJ2-1): DSGVTQTPKHLITATGQRVTLRCSPRSGDLSVYWYQQSLDQGLQFLIQYYNGEERAKGNILERFSAQQFPDLHSELNLSSLELGDSALYFCASKPGQGRNEQFFGPGTRLTVL.

The chain is built from TRBV11-2 and TRBJ2-5; D is perhaps TRBD2 (6 bases). The CDR3 covers 16 residues. Germline V lookup: CDR1 SGHAT, CDR2 FQNNGV. Between the trimmed V and J ends, which lost 1 base and 0 bases, there was a span of 12 bases. The CDR3 DNA sequence: TGTGCCAGCAGCTTAGGTGCGGGGTTGTACCAAGAGACCCAGTACTTC. Amino acids: CASSLGAGLYQETQYF.

This chain joins TRBV4-3 and TRBJ2-5; 10 bases are a match to TRBD2. This CDR3 is built from 17 residues. With 0 bases clipped from V and 1 base from J, the junction kept 5 bases outside the gene matches. Germline assignment: CDR1 LGHNA and CDR2 YSLEER. As DNA, the CDR3 is TGCGCCAGCAGCCAAGATCTAGCGGGGGAGGTCCAAGAGACCCAGTACTTC. Translated: CASSQDLAGEVQETQYF.

This clonotype was seen ten or more times. The V and J genes are TRBV20-1 and TRBJ1-5; D perhaps matches TRBD1 (6 bases). V gave up 1 base and J gave up 14 bases, with 15 bases separating them. CDR3 length: 12 amino acids. The V gene's germline CDR1 is DFQATT and CDR2 SNEGSKA (reference sequence). CDR3 sequence reads: CSARGQGPRKHF. In nucleotides, the CDR3 is TGCAGTGCTAGAGGGCAGGGGCCCCGAAAGCATTTT.

This clonotype has at least ten counts. The V and J genes are TRBV20-1 and TRBJ2-7; 7 nucleotides match TRBD1. Germline assignment: CDR1 DFQATT and CDR2 SNEGSKA (reference sequence). V dropped 3 bases and J dropped 2; count of bases not matched to a gene: 7. The CDR3 is 14 amino acids. This CDR3 reads CSASGTGDPYEQYF. The CDR3 nucleotides read TGCAGTGCTAGCGGTACAGGGGATCCCTACGAGCAGTACTTC.

This clonotype has a handful of counts. Written as DNA, the CDR3 is TGTGCCAGCAGCCCGGGACAACGAAACATTCAGTACTTC. This gives the protein CASSPGQRNIQYF. J is TRBJ2-4 and V is TRBV6-1; possible D gene TRBD1, 6 bases. Per the germline V gene, CDR1 is MNHNS and CDR2 is SASEGT. The CDR3 runs 13 residues. The V end lost 6 bases, the J end lost 6 bases, and 12 bases lay between the germline ends.

V gene TRBV7-6 combines with J gene TRBJ2-1; 9 bases map to TRBD2. This CDR3 is built from 17 residues. Germline CDR1 SGHVS, CDR2 FNYEAQ. V dropped 0 bases and J dropped 7; count of bases not matched to a gene: 10. CDR3 region: CASSLAPASGGRNEQFF. The CDR3 region has the DNA TGTGCCAGCAGCTTAGCCCCCGCGAGCGGGGGGCGGAATGAGCAGTTCTTC. Full variable domain (missing parts from reference TRBV7-6 and TRBJ2-1): GAGVSQSPRYKVTKRGQDVALRCDPISGHVSLYWYRQALGQGPEFLTYFNYEAQQDKSGLPNDRFSAERPEGSISTLTIQRTEQRDSAMYRCASSLAPASGGRNEQFFGPGTRLTVL.

This clonotype has ten or more counts. CDR3 nucleotides: TGCGCCAGCAGCCTTAGTCGGAACACTGAAGCTTTCTTT. This codes for CASSLSRNTEAFF. J is TRBJ1-1 and V is TRBV5-1, with D unresolved. The length of the CDR3 is 13 residues. From germline, CDR1 is SGHRS and CDR2 YFSETQ. Between the trimmed V and J ends, which lost 4 bases and 1 base, there was a span of 8 bases.

The sample holds many counts of this clonotype. This rearrangement joins TRBV5-1 to TRBJ2-3, with TRBD2 identical over 8 bases. V shed 4 bases, J shed 4 bases, and the junction held 14 bases outside the gene matches. Germline V gives CDR1 SGHRS, CDR2 YFSETQ. This CDR3 has 17 residues. CDR3 in amino acids: CASSPPGTGLVSDTQYF. In DNA form, the CDR3 reads TGCGCCAGCAGCCCGCCTGGAACGGGACTAGTATCAGATACGCAGTATTTT. Filled out from reference TRBV5-1 and TRBJ2-3, the complete variable domain reads KAGVTQTPRYLIKTRGQQVTLSCSPISGHRSVSWYQQTPGQGLQFLFEYFSETQRNKGNFPGRFSGRQFSNSRSEMNVSTLELGDSALYLCASSPPGTGLVSDTQYFGPGTRLTVL.

This clonotype was picked up a small number of times. This chain connects TRBV5-4 to TRBJ1-3; D is undetermined. Germline-derived CDR1 and CDR2 are SGHNT and YYREEE (reference sequence). This CDR3 comprises 15 residues. The V end was cut by 6 bases, the J end by 1 base, with 14 bases between. The CDR3 protein is CASTRQPISGNTIYF. The CDR3 DNA sequence: TGTGCCAGCACCCGGCAGCCGATTTCTGGAAACACCATATATTTT.

This clonotype turned up a few times. This sequence joins TRBV18 and TRBJ2-2, with D hard to call. V gave up 2 bases and J gave up 2 bases, with 9 bases separating them. This CDR3 is 15 amino acids long. CDR1 and CDR2 (germline): KGHSH, LQKENI. CDR3 loop: CASSPESLNTGELFF. In nucleotides, the CDR3 is TGTGCCAGCTCACCAGAAAGCCTAAACACCGGGGAGCTGTTTTTT. The full variable domain, completed using reference TRBV18 and TRBJ2-2, is NAGVMQNPRHLVRRRGQEARLRCSPMKGHSHVYWYRQLPEEGLKFMVYLQKENIIDESGMPKERFSAEFPKEGPSILRIQQVVRGDSAAYFCASSPESLNTGELFFGEGSRLTVL.

A few counts support this clonotype. The J gene is TRBJ2-1, the V gene TRBV10-3, with a weak D call TRBD1 (5 bases). The V gene lost 2 bases and the J gene lost 8 bases, with 13 bases spanning the gap. The CDR3 length is 14 residues. CDR1 is ENHRY and CDR2 is SYGVKD in the germline V gene. CDR3 sequence (DNA): TGTGCCATCAGTGAGGGGCAGGGTATGGATGAGCAGTTCTTC. Its translation is CAISEGQGMDEQFF.

Here the CDR3 DNA reads TGTGCCAGCTCGCTACTAGAAATTCGAGAGACCCAGTACTTC. This encodes CASSLLEIRETQYF. The chain has TRBV18 and TRBJ2-5; the D gene is possibly TRBD2 (5 bases). The CDR3 is made up of 14 amino acids. With 6 bases removed from V and 4 bases from J, the gap between germline ends came to 15 bases. Germline V gene lookup returns CDR1 KGHSH and CDR2 LQKENI.

This clonotype appeared many times. The CDR3 is CASSLAGKNTGELFF. The CDR3, as DNA: TGCGCCAGCAGCTTGGCCGGGAAGAACACCGGGGAGCTGTTTTTT. The V gene is TRBV5-1, the J gene TRBJ2-2, with a tentative D call TRBD2 (5 bases). This CDR3 is built from 15 residues. The V gene lost 0 bases and the J gene lost 1 base, with 7 bases spanning the gap. Germline CDR1 reads SGHRS; CDR2 reads YFSETQ.

This clonotype was seen ten or more times. The chain carries TRBV7-6 and TRBJ2-3; D unresolved. Germline V gene lookup returns CDR1 SGHVS and CDR2 FNYEAQ. CDR3 length equals 16 residues. The V end lost 1 base, the J end lost 3 bases, and 14 bases lay between the germline ends. CDR3 sequence (DNA): TGTGCCAGCAGCTTAGAGGTAGCAGGAAGGACAGATACGCAGTATTTT. Translated: CASSLEVAGRTDTQYF.

The table lists this clonotype with a few counts. The chain carries TRBV7-2 and TRBJ1-2; D uncertain. This CDR3 region has 12 residues. Germline assignment: CDR1 SGHTA and CDR2 FQGNSA. Deletions cut 5 bases from V and 6 bases from J, with 10 bases between. DNA for the CDR3: TGTGCCAGCAGCCCACGAGGTAATGGCTACACCTTC. This sequence encodes CASSPRGNGYTF.

This clonotype was picked up many times. The chain recombines TRBV5-1 with TRBJ2-5; D unresolved. With 2 bases removed from V and 1 base from J, the gap between germline ends came to 3 bases. This CDR3 is built from 12 residues. Germline assignment: CDR1 SGHRS and CDR2 YFSETQ. The chain's CDR3 is CASSLPQETQYF. The DNA of the CDR3 is TGCGCCAGCAGCTTACCCCAAGAGACCCAGTACTTC. Combining the CDR3 with reference TRBV5-1 and TRBJ2-5 gives the whole variable domain KAGVTQTPRYLIKTRGQQVTLSCSPISGHRSVSWYQQTPGQGLQFLFEYFSETQRNKGNFPGRFSGRQFSNSRSEMNVSTLELGDSALYLCASSLPQETQYFGPGTRLLVL.

This clonotype was picked up many times. The chain recombines TRBV5-1 with TRBJ2-3, with 8 bases lining up with TRBD2. Looked up from germline, CDR1 is SGHRS and CDR2 is YFSETQ. The CDR3 is 15 amino acids. V lost 5 bases, J lost 2 bases, and 7 bases stayed unmatched. The CDR3 region is CASSIAGGSTDTQYF. The CDR3 DNA reads as TGCGCCAGCAGTATCGCGGGGGGCTCCACAGATACGCAGTATTTT.

This clonotype has more than one count but fewer than ten. V gene TRBV28 combines with J gene TRBJ1-4, with TRBD1 identical over 10 bases. V was clipped by 3 bases and J by 8 bases; unmatched bases: 9. This CDR3 spans 16 amino acids. Germline CDR1 and CDR2: MDHEN and SYDVKM. The DNA for the CDR3 is TGTGCCAGCAGTTTCGGACAGGGGGAGGGAGACGAAAAACTGTTTTTT. Protein sequence: CASSFGQGEGDEKLFF.

The chain has TRBV19 and TRBJ2-2; TRBD1 or TRBD2 may be the D gene (6 bases each). Germline V gene sequence: CDR1 LNHDA, CDR2 SQIVND (reference sequence). Trimming left V 4 bases short and J 3 bases short, with 15 bases between. The CDR3 has 16 amino acids. Here the CDR3 DNA reads TGTGCCAGTAGTAGGCTCGGGGGCGCCGACACCGGGGAGCTGTTTTTT. It yields the protein CASSRLGGADTGELFF.

This clonotype was seen ten or more times. The chain employs TRBV12-3 or TRBV12-4 and TRBJ2-5, with 10 positions matching TRBD2. V was clipped by 6 bases and J by 1 base; unmatched bases: 11. CDR3 size: 17 residues. Here the CDR3 DNA reads TGTGCCAGCAGCCTCCACGGAGCGGGGGGGCCCCAAGAGACCCAGTACTTC. Translated: CASSLHGAGGPQETQYF.